The clone carrying this T cell receptor (beta chain) has just one count. From blood CD8+ and CD4+ T cells, TCR beta sequences were generated. RNA was extracted with the RNeasy kit, and a quantity of roughly 0.5 to 1 ug was reverse transcribed using random hexamers. TCRdb redid the calling of the immunoSEQ multiplex PCR reads with MiXCR, one entry per CDR3 protein. Here the sample spans 200,000 to 300,000 distinct CDR3 sequences, 90% to 97% being singletons. The entry originates in a study of CD8 T cells in Susac syndrome. The ends lost 8 bases at V and 7 bases at J; junction bases unmatched: 14. The CDR3 runs 15 residues. Looked up from germline, CDR1 is SNHLY and CDR2 is FYNNEI.

The rearrangement joins TRBV2 to TRBJ2-7, with 10 nucleotides matching TRBD2. The sequenced sample consisted of CD4+ T cells from PBMCs. This TCR derives from a human donor with Susac syndrome. DNA of the CDR3: TGTGCCAGCGCCCTCGGGCTAGCGGGAGAGGGTGAGCAGTACTTC. This translates into CASALGLAGEGEQYF.